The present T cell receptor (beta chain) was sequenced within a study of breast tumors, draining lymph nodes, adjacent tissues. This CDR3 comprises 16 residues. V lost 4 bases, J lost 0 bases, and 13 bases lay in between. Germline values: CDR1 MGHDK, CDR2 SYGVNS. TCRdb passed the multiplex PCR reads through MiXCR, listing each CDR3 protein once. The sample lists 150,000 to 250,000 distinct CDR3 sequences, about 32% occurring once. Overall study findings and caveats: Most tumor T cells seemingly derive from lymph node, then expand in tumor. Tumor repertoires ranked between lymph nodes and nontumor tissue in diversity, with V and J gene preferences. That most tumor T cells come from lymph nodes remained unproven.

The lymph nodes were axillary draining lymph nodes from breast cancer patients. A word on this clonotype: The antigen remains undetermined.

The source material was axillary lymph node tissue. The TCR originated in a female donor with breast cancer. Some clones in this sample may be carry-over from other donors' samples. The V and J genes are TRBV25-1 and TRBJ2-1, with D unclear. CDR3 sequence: CASSASDQSSYNEQFF. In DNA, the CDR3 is TGTGCCAGCAGTGCTAGTGATCAAAGCTCCTACAATGAGCAGTTCTTC.